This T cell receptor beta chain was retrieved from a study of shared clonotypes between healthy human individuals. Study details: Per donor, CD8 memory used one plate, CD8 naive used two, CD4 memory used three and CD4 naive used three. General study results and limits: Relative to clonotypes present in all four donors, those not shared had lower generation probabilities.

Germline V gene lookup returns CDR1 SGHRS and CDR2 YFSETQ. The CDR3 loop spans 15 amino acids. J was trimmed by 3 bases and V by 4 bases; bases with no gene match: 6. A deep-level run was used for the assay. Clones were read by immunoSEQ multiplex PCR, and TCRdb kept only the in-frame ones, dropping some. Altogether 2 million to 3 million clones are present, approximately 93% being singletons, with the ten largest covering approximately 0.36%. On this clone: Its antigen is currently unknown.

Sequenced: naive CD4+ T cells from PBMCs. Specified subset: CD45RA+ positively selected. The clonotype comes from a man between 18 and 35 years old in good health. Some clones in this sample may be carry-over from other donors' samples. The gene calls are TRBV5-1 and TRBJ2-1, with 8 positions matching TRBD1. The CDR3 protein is CASSGDRGGYNEQFF. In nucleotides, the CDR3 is TGCGCCAGCAGCGGCGACAGGGGAGGCTACAATGAGCAGTTCTTC.